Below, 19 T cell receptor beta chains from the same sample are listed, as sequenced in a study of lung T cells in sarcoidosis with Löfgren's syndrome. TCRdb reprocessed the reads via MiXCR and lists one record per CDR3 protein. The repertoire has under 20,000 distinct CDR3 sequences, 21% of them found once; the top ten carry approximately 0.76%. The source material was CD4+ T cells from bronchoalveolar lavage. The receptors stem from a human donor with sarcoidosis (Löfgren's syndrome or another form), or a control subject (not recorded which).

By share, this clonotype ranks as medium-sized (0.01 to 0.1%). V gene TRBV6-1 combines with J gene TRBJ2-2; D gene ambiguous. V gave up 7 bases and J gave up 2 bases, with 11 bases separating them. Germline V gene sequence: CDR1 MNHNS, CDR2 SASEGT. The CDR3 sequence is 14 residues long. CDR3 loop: CASTRTTNTGELFF. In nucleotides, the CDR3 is TGTGCCAGCACCAGAACTACAAACACCGGGGAGCTGTTTTTT.

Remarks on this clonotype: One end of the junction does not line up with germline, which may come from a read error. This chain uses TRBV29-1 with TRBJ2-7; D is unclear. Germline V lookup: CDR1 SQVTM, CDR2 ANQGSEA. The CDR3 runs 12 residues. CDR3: CSVESPTYERYF. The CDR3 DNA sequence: TGCAGCGTTGAATCCCCGACTTACGAGCGGTACTTC.

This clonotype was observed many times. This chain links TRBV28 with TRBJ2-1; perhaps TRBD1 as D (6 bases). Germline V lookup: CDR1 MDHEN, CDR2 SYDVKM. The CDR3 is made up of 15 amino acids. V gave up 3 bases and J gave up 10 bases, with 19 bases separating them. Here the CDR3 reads CASSFDRSKRLEQFF. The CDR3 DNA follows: TGTGCCAGCAGTTTTGACAGGTCAAAAAGGCTAGAGCAGTTCTTC.

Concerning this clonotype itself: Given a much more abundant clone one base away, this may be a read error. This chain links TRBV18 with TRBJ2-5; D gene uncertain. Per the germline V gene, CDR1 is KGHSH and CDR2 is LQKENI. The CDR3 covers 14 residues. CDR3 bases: TGTGCCAGCACACCAAGCGTGGACCCGGAGACCCAGTACTTC. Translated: CASTPSVDPETQYF.

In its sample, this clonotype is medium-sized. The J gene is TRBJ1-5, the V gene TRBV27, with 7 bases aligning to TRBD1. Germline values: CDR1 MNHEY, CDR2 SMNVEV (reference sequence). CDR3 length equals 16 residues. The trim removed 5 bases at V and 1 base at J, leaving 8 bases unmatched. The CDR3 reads CASSLKQGTSNQPQHF. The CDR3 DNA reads TGTGCCAGCAGTCTCAAACAGGGGACGAGCAATCAGCCCCAGCATTTT.

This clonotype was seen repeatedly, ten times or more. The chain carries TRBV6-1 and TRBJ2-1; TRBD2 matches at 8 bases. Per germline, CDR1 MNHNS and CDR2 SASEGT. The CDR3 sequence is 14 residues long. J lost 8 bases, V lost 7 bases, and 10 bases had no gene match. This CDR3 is CASTYWTSSDEQFF. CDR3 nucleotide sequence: TGTGCCAGCACGTATTGGACTAGCAGCGATGAGCAGTTCTTC.

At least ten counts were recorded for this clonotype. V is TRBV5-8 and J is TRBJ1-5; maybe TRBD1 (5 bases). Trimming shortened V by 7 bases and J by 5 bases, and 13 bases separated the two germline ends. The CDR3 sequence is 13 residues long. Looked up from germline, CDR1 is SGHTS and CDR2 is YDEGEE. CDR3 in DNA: TGTGCCAGCTCAAAGGCGGGGGATCAGCCCCAGCATTTT. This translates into CASSKAGDQPQHF.

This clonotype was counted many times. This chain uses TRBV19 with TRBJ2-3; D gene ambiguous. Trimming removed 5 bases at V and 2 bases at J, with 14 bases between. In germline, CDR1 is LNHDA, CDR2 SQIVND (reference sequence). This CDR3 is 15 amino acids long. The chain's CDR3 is CASSGRALPTDTQYF. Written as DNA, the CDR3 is TGTGCCAGTAGTGGCCGGGCCCTCCCCACAGATACGCAGTATTTT.

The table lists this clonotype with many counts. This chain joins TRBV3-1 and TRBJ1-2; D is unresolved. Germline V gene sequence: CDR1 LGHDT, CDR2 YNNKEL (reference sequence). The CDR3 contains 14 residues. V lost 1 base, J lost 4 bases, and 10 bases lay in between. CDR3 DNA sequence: TGTGCCAGCAGCCAAGTTGGTGAAGGCTATGGCTACACCTTC. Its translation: CASSQVGEGYGYTF.

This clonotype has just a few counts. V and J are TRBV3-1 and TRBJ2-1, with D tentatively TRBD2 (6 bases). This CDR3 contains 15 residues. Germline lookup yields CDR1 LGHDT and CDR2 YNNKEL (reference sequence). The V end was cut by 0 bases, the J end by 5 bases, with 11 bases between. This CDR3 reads CASSQDSGFHNEQFF. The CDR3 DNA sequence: TGTGCCAGCAGCCAAGATAGCGGTTTCCACAATGAGCAGTTCTTC.

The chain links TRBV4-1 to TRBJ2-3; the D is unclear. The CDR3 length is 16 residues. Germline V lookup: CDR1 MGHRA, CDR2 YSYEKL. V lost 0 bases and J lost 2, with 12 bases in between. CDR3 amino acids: CASSQDLAATTDTQYF. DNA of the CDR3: TGCGCCAGCAGCCAAGATCTCGCGGCTACCACAGATACGCAGTATTTT.

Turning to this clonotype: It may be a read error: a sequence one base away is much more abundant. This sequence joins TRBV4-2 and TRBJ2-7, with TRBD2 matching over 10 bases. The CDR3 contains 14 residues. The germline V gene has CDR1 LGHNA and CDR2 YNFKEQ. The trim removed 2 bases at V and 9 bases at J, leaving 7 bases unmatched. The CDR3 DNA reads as TGTGCCAGCAGCCAACGGACTAGCGGACACGGGCAGTACTTC. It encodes CASSQRTSGHGQYF.

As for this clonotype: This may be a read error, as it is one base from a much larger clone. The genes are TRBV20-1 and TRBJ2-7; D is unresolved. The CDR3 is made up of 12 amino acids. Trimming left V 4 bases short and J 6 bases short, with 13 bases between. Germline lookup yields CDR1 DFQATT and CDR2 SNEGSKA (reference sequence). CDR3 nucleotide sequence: TGCAGTGCTATAGATCCCCAGAGCGAGCAGTACTTC. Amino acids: CSAIDPQSEQYF.

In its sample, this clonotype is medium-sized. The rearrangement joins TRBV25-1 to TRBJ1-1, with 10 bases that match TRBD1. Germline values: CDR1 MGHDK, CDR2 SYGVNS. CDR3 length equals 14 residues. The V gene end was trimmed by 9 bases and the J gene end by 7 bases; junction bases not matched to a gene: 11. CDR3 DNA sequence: TGTGCCAGTCATGGGGACAGGGGAAAAGATGAAGCTTTCTTT. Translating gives CASHGDRGKDEAFF. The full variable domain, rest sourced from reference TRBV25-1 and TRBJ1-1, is EADIYQTPRYLVIGTGKKITLECSQTMGHDKMYWYQQDPGMELHLIHYSYGVNSTEKGDLSSESTVSRIRTEHFPLTLESARPSHTSQYLCASHGDRGKDEAFFGQGTRLTVV.

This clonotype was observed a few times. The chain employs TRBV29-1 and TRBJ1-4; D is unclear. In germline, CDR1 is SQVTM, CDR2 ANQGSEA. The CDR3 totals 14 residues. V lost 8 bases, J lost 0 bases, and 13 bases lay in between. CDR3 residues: CSSKDGSTNEKLFF. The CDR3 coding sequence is TGCAGCTCGAAGGACGGCTCAACTAATGAAAAACTGTTTTTT.

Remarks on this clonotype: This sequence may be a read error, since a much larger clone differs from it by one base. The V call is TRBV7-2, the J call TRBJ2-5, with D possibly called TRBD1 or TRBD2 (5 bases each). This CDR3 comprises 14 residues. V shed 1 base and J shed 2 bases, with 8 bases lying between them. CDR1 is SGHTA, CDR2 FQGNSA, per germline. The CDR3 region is CASSLDGAQETQYF. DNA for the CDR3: TGTGCCAGCAGCTTAGACGGGGCGCAAGAGACCCAGTACTTC.

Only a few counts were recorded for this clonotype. This chain's CDR3 is CASKLGTGDGGYTF. In DNA, the CDR3 is TGTGCCAGCAAGCTTGGGACAGGGGATGGTGGCTACACCTTC. The V gene is TRBV7-9, the J gene TRBJ1-2, with 10 positions matching TRBD1. Germline CDR1 and CDR2: SEHNR and FQNEAQ (reference sequence). This CDR3 has 14 amino acids. V dropped 7 bases and J dropped 7; count of bases not matched to a gene: 9.

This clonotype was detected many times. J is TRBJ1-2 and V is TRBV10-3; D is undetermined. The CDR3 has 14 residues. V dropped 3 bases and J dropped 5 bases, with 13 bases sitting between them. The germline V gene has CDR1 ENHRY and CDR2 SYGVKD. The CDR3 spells CAISEGEVKYGYTF. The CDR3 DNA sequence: TGTGCCATCAGTGAAGGAGAAGTAAAGTATGGCTACACCTTC.

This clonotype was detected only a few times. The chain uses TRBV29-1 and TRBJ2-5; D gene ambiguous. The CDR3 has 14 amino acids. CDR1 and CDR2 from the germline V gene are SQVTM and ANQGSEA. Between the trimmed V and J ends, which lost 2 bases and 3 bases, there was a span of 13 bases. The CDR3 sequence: CSVEPHGQKETQYF. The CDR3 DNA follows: TGCAGCGTTGAACCCCATGGTCAAAAAGAGACCCAGTACTTC.